In this sample, the clone carrying this TCR beta chain turned up once. What it recognizes is unknown. V shed 0 bases and J shed 4 bases, with 12 bases lying between them. Germline V lookup: CDR1 MGHRA, CDR2 YSYEKL. The CDR3 has 15 amino acids. This sample was taken from a study of shared clonotypes between healthy human individuals. Cells designated naive CD8 were CD45RO-negative and were positively selected for CCR7, with terminally differentiated effector memory CD45RA+ cells excluded. Study-wide results and caveats: Sequencing depth was expected to affect clonotype sharing among donors. Relative to memory subsets, naive subsets generally showed larger estimated richness.

Assay runs were performed at deep level. Sequenced by immunoSEQ multiplex PCR; TCRdb stores in-frame clones only, minus some. Found here are 550,000 to 750,000 clones, 95% of them singletons; the top ten hold roughly 0.1%. The chain employs TRBV4-1 and TRBJ1-2, with unresolved D. The TCR sequence derives from a woman younger than 45 in good health. Sample: naive CD8+ T cells sorted from blood. In DNA, the CDR3 is TGCGCCAGCAGCCAAGATCCCCAGTCAATCTATGGCTACACCTTC. It codes for CASSQDPQSIYGYTF.